The present TCR beta chain was sequenced within a study of T cells in localized non-small cell lung cancer. Here immunoSEQ multiplex PCR was the method, and the copy in TCRdb shows in-frame clones only, minus some. Of 5,000 to 7,000 clones listed, under 25% are singletons. Germline CDR1 SGHNT, CDR2 YENEEA. V trimming: 0 bases; J trimming: 0 bases; junction bases outside the gene matches: 0. The CDR3 has 15 amino acids. Study conclusions and caveats: Clonality peaked in uninvolved adjacent lung rather than tumor.

This clone was counted ten times or more. Antigen unknown. Here the sequenced sample was lung tumor tissue, taken before any cancer treatment. The source of this sequence is an older female donor with stage I lung adenocarcinoma. The J gene is TRBJ1-1, the V gene TRBV11-3; 8 bases are shared with TRBD1. CDR3 residues: CASSLEGQVNTEAFF. The CDR3 nucleotides read TGTGCCAGCAGCTTAGAGGGACAGGTGAACACTGAAGCTTTCTTT. Drawing the rest from reference TRBV11-3 and TRBJ1-1, the complete variable domain is EAGVVQSPRYKIIEKKQPVAFWCNPISGHNTLYWYLQNLGQGPELLIRYENEEAVDDSQLPKDRFSAERLKGVDSTLKIQPAELGDSAVYLCASSLEGQVNTEAFFGQGTRLTVV.